The 27 T cell receptor beta chains below come from one sample, sequenced in a study of shared clonotypes between healthy human individuals. Only in-frame clones appear in the TCRdb table, and some are missing; sequencing was by immunoSEQ multiplex PCR. The data show 2 million to 2.5 million clones, 85% to 95% seen once. Sample: naive CD4+ T cells from PBMCs. Subset denoted: CD45RA+ positively selected. Receptors were obtained from a man younger than 35 in good health. Some clones in this sample may be carry-over from other donors' samples.

Here the CDR3 reads CASSKAQGSGYTF. The CDR3 region has the DNA TGCGCCAGCAGCAAGGCACAGGGGTCTGGCTACACCTTC. The chain carries TRBV5-1 and TRBJ1-2, with 7 positions matching TRBD1. V dropped 4 bases and J dropped 7; count of bases not matched to a gene: 7. Looked up from germline, CDR1 is SGHRS and CDR2 is YFSETQ. This CDR3 comprises 13 residues.

About this clone itself: In the same sample, other DNA sequences code for this CDR3. The chain joins TRBV5-1 to TRBJ2-1; maybe TRBD1 (6 bases). V was trimmed by 2 bases and J by 2 bases, leaving 11 bases between them. There are 15 residues in the CDR3. Germline CDR1 is SGHRS and CDR2 is YFSETQ. In DNA form, the CDR3 reads TGCGCCAGCAGCTTATCAGGGGTCACCTACAATGAGCAGTTCTTC. Protein: CASSLSGVTYNEQFF.

The V gene is TRBV7-2, the J gene TRBJ2-5; 7 bases agree with TRBD2. Germline loops: CDR1 SGHTA, CDR2 FQGNSA. This CDR3 comprises 16 residues. The junction had 9 bases not matched to a gene; V was cut back by 1 base and J by 4 bases. The CDR3 coding sequence is TGTGCCAGCAGCTTAGGAGCAGCGGGACGGTTAGAGACCCAGTACTTC. This sequence encodes CASSLGAAGRLETQYF.

The V call is TRBV18, the J call TRBJ2-7; D is uncertain. This CDR3 is built from 14 residues. The germline V gene has CDR1 KGHSH and CDR2 LQKENI. V dropped 2 bases and J dropped 0 bases, with 8 bases sitting between them. This CDR3 is CASSPERNSYEQYF. The CDR3 bases are TGTGCCAGCTCACCAGAACGGAACTCCTACGAGCAGTACTTC.

This clone was counted a single time. The DNA for the CDR3 is TGTGCCAGTAGTCGGGAATGGGCGGGCGGATGGGATGGCTACACCTTC. Its translation is CASSREWAGGWDGYTF. The chain recombines TRBV19 with TRBJ1-2; D not certain. V gave up 5 bases and J gave up 6 bases, with 22 bases separating them. The germline V gene encodes CDR1 LNHDA and CDR2 SQIVND (reference sequence). The CDR3 is 16 amino acids.

V usage is TRBV5-4 and J usage is TRBJ2-4; the match to TRBD1 covers 8 bases. This CDR3 is 14 amino acids long. Germline CDR1 reads SGHNT; CDR2 reads YYREEE (reference sequence). With 2 bases clipped from V and 6 bases from J, the junction kept 4 bases outside the gene matches. The CDR3 sequence is CASSLQGGLNIQYF. The CDR3 DNA reads TGTGCCAGCAGCTTACAGGGGGGCCTAAACATTCAGTACTTC. Based on the CDR3 plus reference TRBV5-4 and TRBJ2-4, the full variable domain is ETGVTQSPTHLIKTRGQQVTLRCSSQSGHNTVSWYQQALGQGPQFIFQYYREEENGRGNFPPRFSGLQFPNYSSELNVNALELDDSALYLCASSLQGGLNIQYFGAGTRLSVL.

This clone came up once. The chain combines TRBV5-1 with TRBJ2-7; TRBD2 matches at 8 bases. Germline V gene sequence: CDR1 SGHRS, CDR2 YFSETQ. The junction had 9 bases not matched to a gene; V was cut back by 4 bases and J by 6 bases. This CDR3 comprises 14 residues. CDR3 region: CASSVTSAISEQYF. The CDR3 nucleotides are TGCGCCAGCAGCGTGACTAGCGCGATTTCCGAGCAGTACTTC.

The V call is TRBV9, the J call TRBJ2-3; TRBD2 aligns across 9 bases. This CDR3 has 16 residues. Germline loops: CDR1 SGDLS, CDR2 YYNGEE. J gave up 5 bases and V 4 bases, and 11 bases lay outside the gene matches. The CDR3 here is CASSPSRDSGRDTQYF. CDR3 DNA sequence: TGTGCCAGCAGCCCCTCTAGAGATAGCGGGAGAGATACGCAGTATTTT.

The rearrangement joins TRBV18 to TRBJ2-5; D is possibly TRBD1 or TRBD2 (5 bases each). There are 15 residues in the CDR3. Trimming pared 2 bases from V and 2 bases from J, leaving 12 bases between. The V gene's germline CDR1 is KGHSH and CDR2 LQKENI. Here the CDR3 reads CASSPERGVQETQYF. The DNA for the CDR3 is TGTGCCAGCTCACCAGAGAGGGGTGTTCAAGAGACCCAGTACTTC.

A few counts support this clone. Other DNA sequences in the same sample also yield this CDR3. The V and J genes are TRBV7-9 and TRBJ1-1, with TRBD1 as a possible D gene (5 bases). V shed 0 bases and J shed 1 base, with 9 bases lying between them. The CDR3 runs 15 residues. From germline, CDR1 is SEHNR and CDR2 FQNEAQ (reference sequence). Here the CDR3 DNA reads TGTGCCAGCAGCTTAGCGGGGGGGTGGAACACTGAAGCTTTCTTT. This gives the protein CASSLAGGWNTEAFF.

J is TRBJ2-7 and V is TRBV5-1; 15 bases match TRBD2. CDR3 size: 16 residues. The V gene end was trimmed by 2 bases and the J gene end by 3 bases; junction bases not matched to a gene: 3. Per the germline V gene, CDR1 is SGHRS and CDR2 is YFSETQ. The CDR3 region has the DNA TGCGCCAGCAGCTTCGGGACTAGCGGGGGGATCTACGAGCAGTACTTC. Translating gives CASSFGTSGGIYEQYF.

This chain joins TRBV9 and TRBJ2-7, with 10 positions matching TRBD2. CDR1 and CDR2 (germline): SGDLS, YYNGEE. With V trimmed by 5 bases and J by 1 base, 12 bases remained unmatched. CDR3 size: 17 residues. CDR3 sequence (DNA): TGTGCCAGCAGTGGAACAGCGGGGACTAGCGCGTCCTACGAGCAGTACTTC. Encoded protein: CASSGTAGTSASYEQYF.

This sequence joins TRBV30 and TRBJ2-7; 8 nucleotides align to TRBD2. Trimming at V came to 2 bases and at J to 0 bases, leaving 9 bases not matched to a gene. This CDR3 has 16 amino acids. CDR1 GTSNPN and CDR2 SVGIG come from the germline V gene (reference sequence). In DNA, the CDR3 is TGTGCCTGGAGTCCCCCCAGCGGGAGTCCCTCCTACGAGCAGTACTTC. Translating gives CAWSPPSGSPSYEQYF.

The chain employs TRBV28 and TRBJ2-1, with TRBD2 matching over 13 bases. Germline CDR1 is MDHEN and CDR2 is SYDVKM. The CDR3 has 13 residues. Unmatched junction bases numbered 4, after V lost 9 bases and J lost 8 bases. CDR3 nucleotide sequence: TGTGCCAGTGGGACTAGCGGGATCGATGAGCAGTTCTTC. It translates to CASGTSGIDEQFF. Full variable domain (rest looked up from reference TRBV28 and TRBJ2-1): DVKVTQSSRYLVKRTGEKVFLECVQDMDHENMFWYRQDPGLGLRLIYFSYDVKMKEKGDIPEGYSVSREKKERFSLILESASTNQTSMYLCASGTSGIDEQFFGPGTRLTVL.

The chain couples TRBV19 to TRBJ1-3; D is undetermined. Per the germline V gene, CDR1 is LNHDA and CDR2 is SQIVND (reference sequence). Trimming stripped 1 base from V and 0 bases from J, with 10 bases between. The CDR3 runs to 16 residues. CDR3 sequence: CASSIGFRSSGNTIYF. CDR3 in DNA: TGTGCCAGTAGTATAGGGTTCAGGAGCTCTGGAAACACCATATATTTT. Full variable domain (missing parts from reference TRBV19 and TRBJ1-3): DGGITQSPKYLFRKEGQNVTLSCEQNLNHDAMYWYRQDPGQGLRLIYYSQIVNDFQKGDIAEGYSVSREKKESFPLTVTSAQKNPTAFYLCASSIGFRSSGNTIYFGEGSWLTVV.

The V gene is TRBV11-2, the J gene TRBJ2-7; 7 bases agree with TRBD1. CDR1 is SGHAT and CDR2 is FQNNGV in the germline V gene. CDR3 size: 15 residues. After removal of 4 bases from V and 2 bases from J, the junction contained 8 bases not matched to a gene. Here the CDR3 reads CASSSLRDSTYEQYF. The CDR3 region has the DNA TGTGCCAGCAGCTCCCTGAGGGACAGTACCTACGAGCAGTACTTC.

The chain recombines TRBV6-1 with TRBJ2-5, with 7 nucleotides matching TRBD1. TRBJ2-7 explains the end of the DNA better; the J call may be wrong. CDR3 length: 14 residues. Looked up from germline, CDR1 is MNHNS and CDR2 is SASEGT. The CDR3 reads CASRRRTGSYEQYF. In DNA, the CDR3 is TGTGCCAGCAGAAGACGGACAGGCTCCTACGAGCAGTACTTC.

The chain links TRBV30 to TRBJ2-1; D is possibly TRBD2 (5 bases). The germline V and J ends were trimmed by 2 bases and 4 bases, with 21 bases remaining between them. The germline V gene has CDR1 GTSNPN and CDR2 SVGIG (reference sequence). The CDR3 is 17 amino acids. This chain's CDR3 is CAWSPLGFGGYYNEQFF. For the CDR3, the DNA is TGTGCCTGGAGTCCCCTGGGCTTTGGCGGGTATTACAATGAGCAGTTCTTC. Together with reference TRBV30 and TRBJ2-1, the CDR3 gives the full variable domain: SQTIHQWPATLVQPVGSPLSLECTVEGTSNPNLYWYRQAAGRGLQLLFYSVGIGQISSEVPQNLSASRPQDRQFILSSKKLLLSDSGFYLCAWSPLGFGGYYNEQFFGPGTRLTVL.

The V and J genes are TRBV5-1 and TRBJ2-3; D gene uncertain. V was shortened by 4 bases and J by 2 bases, with 20 bases between the two germline ends. The CDR3 has 17 residues. CDR1 and CDR2 from the germline V gene are SGHRS and YFSETQ. The CDR3 here is CASSQYRAQSYTDTQYF. The CDR3 coding sequence is TGCGCCAGCAGCCAATACCGGGCCCAGAGTTACACAGATACGCAGTATTTT. The variable domain in full, completed from reference TRBV5-1 and TRBJ2-3, reads KAGVTQTPRYLIKTRGQQVTLSCSPISGHRSVSWYQQTPGQGLQFLFEYFSETQRNKGNFPGRFSGRQFSNSRSEMNVSTLELGDSALYLCASSQYRAQSYTDTQYFGPGTRLTVL.

Here the CDR3 DNA reads TGTGCCAGCAGCGTAGCTCCCCGCGGGCAGTCGGGAAACACCATATATTTT. Its protein is CASSVAPRGQSGNTIYF. This chain uses TRBV9 with TRBJ1-3; D is uncertain. Germline V gene lookup returns CDR1 SGDLS and CDR2 YYNGEE. CDR3 size: 17 residues. V was trimmed by 0 bases and J by 4 bases, leaving 17 bases between them.

This sequence joins TRBV4-2 and TRBJ1-5, with 8 bases that match TRBD1. The ends lost 1 base at V and 2 bases at J; junction bases unmatched: 1. Looked up from germline, CDR1 is LGHNA and CDR2 is YNFKEQ. This CDR3 spans 15 amino acids. This chain's CDR3 is CASSQVDRGNQPQHF. In nucleotides, the CDR3 is TGTGCCAGCAGCCAAGTGGACAGGGGCAATCAGCCCCAGCATTTT.

The gene calls are TRBV27 and TRBJ1-2; 7 nucleotides line up with TRBD1. The CDR3 covers 14 residues. The germline V gene encodes CDR1 MNHEY and CDR2 SMNVEV (reference sequence). Trimming took 2 bases from V and 8 from J; bases not matched to a gene: 8. DNA of the CDR3: TGTGCCAGCAGTTTAGACGACAGGGTACGGGGCTACACCTTC. Residues: CASSLDDRVRGYTF.

The V gene is TRBV11-2, the J gene TRBJ2-7; D unclear. V dropped 4 bases and J dropped 0 bases, with 7 bases sitting between them. Germline-derived CDR1 and CDR2 are SGHAT and FQNNGV. The CDR3 length is 13 residues. The CDR3 sequence is CASSSSSSYEQYF. In nucleotides, the CDR3 is TGTGCCAGCAGCTCCTCCAGCTCCTACGAGCAGTACTTC.

The V gene is TRBV2, the J gene TRBJ1-5; no firm D call. Trimming shortened V by 4 bases and J by 4 bases, and 8 bases separated the two germline ends. The CDR3 is 13 amino acids. Germline CDR1 SNHLY, CDR2 FYNNEI. This CDR3 reads CASSVFANQPQHF. CDR3 in DNA: TGTGCCAGCAGTGTATTTGCGAATCAGCCCCAGCATTTT.

The CDR3 region has the DNA TGTGCCAGCTCACCTAAAGCTGGCTACTCTGGAAACACCATATATTTT. Protein: CASSPKAGYSGNTIYF. V gene TRBV18 combines with J gene TRBJ1-3; D unresolved. Trimming removed 3 bases at V and 0 bases at J, with 12 bases between. Germline V CDR1 and CDR2: KGHSH, LQKENI. This CDR3 has 16 amino acids.

The rearrangement uses TRBV10-3 and TRBJ2-5; TRBD2 matches at 16 bases. In germline, CDR1 is ENHRY, CDR2 SYGVKD. With V trimmed by 8 bases and J by 2 bases, 5 bases remained unmatched. The CDR3 has 16 residues. Here the CDR3 DNA reads TGTGCCATCGGGACTAGCGGGAGGGAGGTGCAAGAGACCCAGTACTTC. Translating gives CAIGTSGREVQETQYF.

This sequence joins TRBV25-1 and TRBJ1-3; D is undetermined. This CDR3 has 12 amino acids. Deletions cut 5 bases from V and 6 bases from J, with 8 bases between. The germline V gene encodes CDR1 MGHDK and CDR2 SYGVNS. The CDR3 region has the DNA TGTGCCAGCAGTTCTCAATTAAACACCATATATTTT. Translating gives CASSSQLNTIYF.